This passage covers 10 T cell receptor beta chains from one sample sequenced in a study of blood T cell repertoires in COVID-19 (TCRdb year 2020). Libraries came from the immunoSEQ multiplex PCR assay. This immuneACCESS table, as held by TCRdb, lists in-frame sequences with V and J called but not all clones. Of the missing ones, under half trace to an unresolved V gene in checked studies; the others have no known cause. The sample has approximately 150,000 clones on record, 70% to 90% of them singletons. Jointly, the top ten make up less than 6.5% of the sample. Input material: peripheral blood. These receptors originate from a human donor in a cohort sampled during active COVID-19.

The chain has TRBV5-1 and TRBJ2-1, with 14 bases matching TRBD2. The J segment lost 0 bases and the V segment lost 0 bases, leaving 5 bases of the junction unmatched. CDR1 and CDR2 from the germline V gene are SGHRS and YFSETQ. The CDR3 has 19 residues. The CDR3 spells CASSLGTSGGPSSYNEQFF. Written as DNA, the CDR3 is TGCGCCAGCAGCTTGGGGACTAGCGGGGGGCCTAGCTCCTACAATGAGCAGTTCTTC.

The gene calls are TRBV27 and TRBJ1-1, with D perhaps TRBD1 (6 bases). This CDR3 is 15 amino acids long. The germline gives CDR1 MNHEY, CDR2 SMNVEV (reference sequence). V was cut by 4 bases and J by 0 bases, with 12 bases left in between. For the CDR3, the DNA is TGTGCCAGCAGTTATACAGGGCGGTTGAACACTGAAGCTTTCTTT. Translating gives CASSYTGRLNTEAFF.

Remarks on this clone: Its ends do not fully match the called genes, so a read error is possible. This chain uses TRBV10-3 with TRBJ1-5, with 7 bases that match TRBD1. The CDR3 spans 15 residues. Germline V lookup: CDR1 ENHRY, CDR2 SYGVKD. The CDR3 bases are TGTGCCATCAGTGGAGGGACAGAGTTAGATCAGTCCCAGCATTTT. Its translation: CAISGGTELDQSQHF.

The chain recombines TRBV30 with TRBJ1-6, with a possible D match to TRBD1 (5 bases). Germline V gives CDR1 GTSNPN, CDR2 SVGIG (reference sequence). V was cut by 2 bases and J by 14 bases, with 16 bases left in between. The CDR3 contains 13 residues. In nucleotides, the CDR3 is TGTGCCTGGAGTACTGTCTCAGGGTCAACCCTCCACTTT. Its translation is CAWSTVSGSTLHF.

This sequence joins TRBV3-1 (or the pseudogene TRBV3-2) and TRBJ2-2; 7 bases fit TRBD2. V dropped 1 base and J dropped 5; count of bases not matched to a gene: 10. The CDR3 spans 17 residues. CDR1 is LGHDT and CDR2 is YNNKEL in the germline V gene (reference sequence). In DNA form, the CDR3 reads TGTGCCAGCAGCCAAGGAGGGACGCTCGGGGGGACCGGGGAGCTGTTTTTT. It specifies CASSQGGTLGGTGELFF.

V usage is TRBV28 and J usage is TRBJ2-7; 9 bases line up with TRBD2. The ends lost 2 bases at V and 3 bases at J; junction bases unmatched: 14. Germline assignment: CDR1 MDHEN and CDR2 SYDVKM. The length of the CDR3 is 18 residues. The DNA for the CDR3 is TGTGCCAGCAGTTTAGTCCCGGGTAGCGGGAGAGGTCACTACGAGCAGTACTTC. This sequence encodes CASSLVPGSGRGHYEQYF.

The chain uses TRBV4-3 and TRBJ1-2; 7 nucleotides agree with TRBD1. Trimming took 0 bases from V and 3 from J; bases not matched to a gene: 4. Germline assignment: CDR1 LGHNA and CDR2 YSLEER. The CDR3 has 15 amino acids. CDR3 sequence (DNA): TGCGCCAGCAGCCAAGAGGGCAGGGGGGACTATGGCTACACCTTC. Translated, it gives CASSQEGRGDYGYTF.

This clone has only one observation. This sequence joins TRBV11-2 and TRBJ2-7; possible D gene TRBD2, 6 bases. The V end lost 5 bases, the J end lost 7 bases, and 18 bases lay between the germline ends. This CDR3 has 14 residues. The germline gives CDR1 SGHAT, CDR2 FQNNGV. The CDR3 reads CASSPSGGIGEQYF. The CDR3 DNA sequence: TGTGCCAGCAGCCCGTCAGGAGGGATTGGTGAGCAGTACTTC.

The chain combines TRBV6-2 or TRBV6-3 with TRBJ1-1; D call uncertain. With 5 bases removed from V and 3 bases from J, the gap between germline ends came to 13 bases. The CDR3 consists of 14 residues. CDR1 and CDR2 from the germline V gene are MNHEY and SVGEGT. The CDR3 DNA sequence: TGTGCCAGCAGTCTTATCTACCGGGACACTGAAGCTTTCTTT. As protein: CASSLIYRDTEAFF.

The chain uses TRBV19 and TRBJ1-2; D unresolved. There are 16 residues in the CDR3. The germline gives CDR1 LNHDA, CDR2 SQIVND (reference sequence). Between the trimmed V and J ends, which lost 4 bases and 0 bases, there was a span of 15 bases. The CDR3 coding sequence is TGTGCCAGTAGTACCCATCGGTCCCATCCTAACTATGGCTACACCTTC. Translation: CASSTHRSHPNYGYTF.